This T cell receptor (beta chain) was obtained from a study of OX40 agonist ivuxolimab in advanced cancers. For the study at large: The study gave patients intravenous ivuxolimab at 0.01 to 10 mg/kg every 2 weeks. Three patients responded partially, comprising one with hepatocellular carcinoma and two with cutaneous melanoma.

Germline lookup yields CDR1 SGHTA and CDR2 FQGNSA. J was trimmed by 2 bases and V by 1 base; bases with no gene match: 5. The CDR3 spans 15 residues. Worth noting for this clone: Its antigen is not identified.

Only in-frame clones appear in the TCRdb table, and some are missing; sequencing was by immunoSEQ multiplex PCR. The sample includes around 40,000 clones, approximately 90% seen only once; the top ten take approximately 12%. The study's findings and limits: CD8+ T cells (on average) carried more expanded clones than CD4+ T cells. The CD4+ and CD8+ T cells in the blood had expanded clonally by week 6 at 0.1 to 3.0 mg/kg.

The chain has TRBV7-2 and TRBJ2-7; 7 bases agree with TRBD2. This TCR came from an adult with an advanced solid tumor such as melanoma, head and neck, liver or kidney cancer. The sequencing used CD4+ or CD8+ T cells sorted from blood, collected in a trial of the OX40 agonist ivuxolimab. In DNA, the CDR3 is TGTGCCAGCAGCTTAGAGGCGGGAGCCACCTACGAGCAGTACTTC. This encodes CASSLEAGATYEQYF.